One T cell receptor (beta chain) is described in this entry. As yet, its antigen is unknown. Germline V gives CDR1 MNHEY, CDR2 SMNVEV (reference sequence). V was shortened by 2 bases and J by 1 base, with 16 bases between the two germline ends. The CDR3 consists of 17 residues. This table comes from immunoSEQ multiplex PCR, and its TCRdb copy is limited to in-frame clones, with some not included. Found here are tens of thousands of clones, around 89% of them singletons; the top ten hold approximately 15%. This sample is part of a study of T cells in tuberculosis. Study-wide background: Sequenced TCRs come from CD1B-GMM tetramer-binding T cells. This South African cohort compared adolescents with or without latent tuberculosis against adults with active tuberculosis.

Study-wide findings and caveats: GMM-specific TCRs were nearer to active tuberculosis alpha repertoires, suggesting expansion. Active tuberculosis cases were adults; controls were adolescents.

The TCR comes from a donor under 30 with latent tuberculosis or without tuberculosis infection. The sequencing sample was made of PBMCs. V is TRBV27 and J is TRBJ2-3; maybe TRBD2 (5 bases). This CDR3 is CASSLGPASEGTDTQYF. CDR3 bases: TGTGCCAGCAGTTTAGGTCCCGCCTCGGAGGGCACAGATACGCAGTATTTT.